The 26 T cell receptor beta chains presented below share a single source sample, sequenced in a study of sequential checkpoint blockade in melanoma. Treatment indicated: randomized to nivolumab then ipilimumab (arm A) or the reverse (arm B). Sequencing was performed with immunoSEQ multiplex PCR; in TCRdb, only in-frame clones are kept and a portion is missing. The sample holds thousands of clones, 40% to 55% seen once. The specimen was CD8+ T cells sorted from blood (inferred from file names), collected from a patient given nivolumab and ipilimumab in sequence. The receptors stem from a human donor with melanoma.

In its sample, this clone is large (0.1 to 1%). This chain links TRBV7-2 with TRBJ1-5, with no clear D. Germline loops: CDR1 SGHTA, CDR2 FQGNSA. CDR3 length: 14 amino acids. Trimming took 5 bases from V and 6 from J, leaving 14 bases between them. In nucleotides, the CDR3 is TGTGCCAGCAGCGCGGGCGGGTCTAGTCAGCCCCAGCATTTT. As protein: CASSAGGSSQPQHF.

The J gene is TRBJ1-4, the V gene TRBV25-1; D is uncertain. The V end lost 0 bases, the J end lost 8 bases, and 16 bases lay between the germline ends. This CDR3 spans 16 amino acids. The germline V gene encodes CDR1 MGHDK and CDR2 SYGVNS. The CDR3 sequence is CASSEYWEGLGEKLFF. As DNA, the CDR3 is TGTGCCAGCAGTGAATATTGGGAGGGCCTCGGGGAAAAACTGTTTTTT.

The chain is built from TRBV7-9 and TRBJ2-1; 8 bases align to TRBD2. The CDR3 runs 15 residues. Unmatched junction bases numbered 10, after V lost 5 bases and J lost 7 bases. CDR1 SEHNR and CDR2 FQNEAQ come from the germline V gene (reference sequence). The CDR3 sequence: CASSPPSGLGNEQFF. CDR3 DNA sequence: TGTGCCAGCAGCCCCCCTAGCGGGCTAGGGAATGAGCAGTTCTTC.

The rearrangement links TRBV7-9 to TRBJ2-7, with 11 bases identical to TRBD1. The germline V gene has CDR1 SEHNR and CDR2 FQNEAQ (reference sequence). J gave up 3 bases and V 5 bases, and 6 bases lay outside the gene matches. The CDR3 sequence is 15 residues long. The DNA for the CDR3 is TGTGCCAGCAGCCCGGGGACAGGGGGTGACTACGAGCAGTACTTC. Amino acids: CASSPGTGGDYEQYF.

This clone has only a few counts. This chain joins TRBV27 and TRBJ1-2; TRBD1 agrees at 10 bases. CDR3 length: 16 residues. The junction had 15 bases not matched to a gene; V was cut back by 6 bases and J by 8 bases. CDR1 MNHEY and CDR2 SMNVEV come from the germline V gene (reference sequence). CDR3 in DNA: TGTGCCAGCAGCAAAATACCGGGACAGGGGAGAGACGGCTACACCTTC. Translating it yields CASSKIPGQGRDGYTF.

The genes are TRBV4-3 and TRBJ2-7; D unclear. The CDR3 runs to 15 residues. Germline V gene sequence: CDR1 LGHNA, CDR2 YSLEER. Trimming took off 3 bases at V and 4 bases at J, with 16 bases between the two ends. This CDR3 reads CASSHTGSPYYEQYF. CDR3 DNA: TGCGCCAGCAGCCACACCGGGTCCCCTTATTACGAGCAGTACTTC.

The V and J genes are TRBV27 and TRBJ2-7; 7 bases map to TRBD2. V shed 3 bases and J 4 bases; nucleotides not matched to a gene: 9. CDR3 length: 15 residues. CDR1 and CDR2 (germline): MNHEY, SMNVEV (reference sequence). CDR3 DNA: TGTGCCAGCAGTTTCCAGACGGGGCGGGGGTACGAGCAGTACTTC. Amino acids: CASSFQTGRGYEQYF.

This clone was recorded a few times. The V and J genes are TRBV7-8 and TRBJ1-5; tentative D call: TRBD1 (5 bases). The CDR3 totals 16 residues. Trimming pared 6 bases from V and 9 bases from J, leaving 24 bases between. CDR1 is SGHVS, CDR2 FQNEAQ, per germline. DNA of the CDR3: TGTGCCAGCAGTTCGACGACCGGGACCAGGGACTTGCCCCAGCATTTT. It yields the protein CASSSTTGTRDLPQHF.

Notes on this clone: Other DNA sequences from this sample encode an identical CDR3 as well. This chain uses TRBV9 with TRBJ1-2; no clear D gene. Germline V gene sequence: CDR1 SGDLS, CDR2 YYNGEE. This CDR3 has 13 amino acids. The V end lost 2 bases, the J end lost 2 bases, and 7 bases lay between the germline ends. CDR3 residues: CASSVTENYGYTF. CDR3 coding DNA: TGTGCCAGCAGCGTGACTGAGAACTATGGCTACACCTTC. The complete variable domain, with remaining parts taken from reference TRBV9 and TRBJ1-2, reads DSGVTQTPKHLITATGQRVTLRCSPRSGDLSVYWYQQSLDQGLQFLIQYYNGEERAKGNILERFSAQQFPDLHSELNLSSLELGDSALYFCASSVTENYGYTFGSGTRLTVV.

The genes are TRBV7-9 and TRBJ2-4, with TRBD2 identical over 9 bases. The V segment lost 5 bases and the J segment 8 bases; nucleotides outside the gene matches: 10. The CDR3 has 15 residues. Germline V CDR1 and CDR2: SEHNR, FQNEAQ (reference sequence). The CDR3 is CASSPTGLALHIQYF. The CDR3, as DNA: TGTGCCAGCAGCCCCACCGGACTAGCGCTGCACATTCAGTACTTC.

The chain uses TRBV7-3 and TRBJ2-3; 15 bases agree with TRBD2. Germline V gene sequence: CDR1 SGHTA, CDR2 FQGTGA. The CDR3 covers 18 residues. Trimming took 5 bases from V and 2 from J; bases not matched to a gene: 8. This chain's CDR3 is CASSLHGTSGGSTDTQYF. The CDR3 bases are TGTGCCAGCAGCCTACACGGGACTAGCGGGGGGTCCACAGATACGCAGTATTTT.

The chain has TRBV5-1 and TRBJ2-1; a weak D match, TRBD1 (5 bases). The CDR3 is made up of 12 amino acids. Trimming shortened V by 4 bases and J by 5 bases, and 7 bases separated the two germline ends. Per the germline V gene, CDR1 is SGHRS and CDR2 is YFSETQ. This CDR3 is CASSKTDNEQFF. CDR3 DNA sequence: TGCGCCAGCAGCAAGACAGACAATGAGCAGTTCTTC.

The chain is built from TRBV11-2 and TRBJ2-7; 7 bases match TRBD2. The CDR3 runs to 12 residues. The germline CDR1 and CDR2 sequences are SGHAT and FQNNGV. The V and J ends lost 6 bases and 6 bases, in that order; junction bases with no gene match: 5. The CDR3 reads CASSSGRAEQYF. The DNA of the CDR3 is TGTGCCAGCAGTTCGGGGAGGGCCGAGCAGTACTTC.

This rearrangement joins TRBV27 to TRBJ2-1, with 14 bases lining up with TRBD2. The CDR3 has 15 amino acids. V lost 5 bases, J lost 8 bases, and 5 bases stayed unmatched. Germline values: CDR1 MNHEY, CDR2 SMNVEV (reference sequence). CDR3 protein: CASSRLAGGVHEQFF. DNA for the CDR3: TGTGCCAGCAGTCGACTAGCGGGAGGGGTACATGAGCAGTTCTTC.

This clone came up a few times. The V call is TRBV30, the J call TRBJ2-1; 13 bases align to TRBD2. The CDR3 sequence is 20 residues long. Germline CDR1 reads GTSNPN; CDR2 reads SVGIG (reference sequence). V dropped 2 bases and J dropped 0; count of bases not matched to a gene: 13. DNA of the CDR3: TGTGCCTGGAGTCCGACCGGACTAGCGGGAGTGCCTAACTCCTACAATGAGCAGTTCTTC. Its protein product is CAWSPTGLAGVPNSYNEQFF. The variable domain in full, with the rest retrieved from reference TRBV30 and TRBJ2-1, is SQTIHQWPATLVQPVGSPLSLECTVEGTSNPNLYWYRQAAGRGLQLLFYSVGIGQISSEVPQNLSASRPQDRQFILSSKKLLLSDSGFYLCAWSPTGLAGVPNSYNEQFFGPGTRLTVL.

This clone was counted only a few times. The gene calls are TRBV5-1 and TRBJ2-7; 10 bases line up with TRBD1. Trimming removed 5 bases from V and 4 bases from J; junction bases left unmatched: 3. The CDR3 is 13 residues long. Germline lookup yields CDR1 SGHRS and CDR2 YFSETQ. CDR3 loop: CASRAGQGYEQYF. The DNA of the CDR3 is TGCGCCAGCAGGGCGGGACAGGGGTACGAGCAGTACTTC.

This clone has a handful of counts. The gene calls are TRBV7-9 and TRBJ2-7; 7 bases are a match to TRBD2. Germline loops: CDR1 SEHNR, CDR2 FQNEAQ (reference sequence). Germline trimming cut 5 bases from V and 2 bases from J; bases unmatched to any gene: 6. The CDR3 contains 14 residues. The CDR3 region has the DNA TGTGCCAGCAGCCAGGGTGCGGGGGCCTACGAGCAGTACTTC. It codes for CASSQGAGAYEQYF.

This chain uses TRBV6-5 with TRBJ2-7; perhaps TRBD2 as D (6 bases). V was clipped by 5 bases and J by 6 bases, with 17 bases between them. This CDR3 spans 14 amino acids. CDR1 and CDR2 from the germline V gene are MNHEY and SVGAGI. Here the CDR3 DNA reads TGTGCCAGCAGTCCAAGCGGGTTCGGGGCCGAGCAGTACTTC. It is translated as CASSPSGFGAEQYF.

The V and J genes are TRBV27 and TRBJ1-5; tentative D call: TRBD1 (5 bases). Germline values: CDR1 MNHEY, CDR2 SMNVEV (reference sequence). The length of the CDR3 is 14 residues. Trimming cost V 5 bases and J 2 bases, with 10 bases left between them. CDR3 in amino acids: CASSPGSGNQPQHF. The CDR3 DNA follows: TGTGCCAGCAGTCCAGGGTCGGGCAATCAGCCCCAGCATTTT.

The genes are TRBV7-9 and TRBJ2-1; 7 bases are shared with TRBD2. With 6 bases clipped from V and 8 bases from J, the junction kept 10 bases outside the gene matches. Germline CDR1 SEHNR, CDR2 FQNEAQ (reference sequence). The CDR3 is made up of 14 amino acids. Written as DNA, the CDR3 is TGTGCCAGCAGTCTCGGGCGGGAGCCCCATGAGCAGTTCTTC. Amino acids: CASSLGREPHEQFF.

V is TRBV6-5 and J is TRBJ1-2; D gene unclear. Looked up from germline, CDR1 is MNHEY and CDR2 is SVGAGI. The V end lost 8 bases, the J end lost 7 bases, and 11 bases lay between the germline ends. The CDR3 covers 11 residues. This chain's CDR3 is CASWAPSGYTF. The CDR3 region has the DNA TGTGCCAGCTGGGCCCCAAGTGGCTACACCTTC.

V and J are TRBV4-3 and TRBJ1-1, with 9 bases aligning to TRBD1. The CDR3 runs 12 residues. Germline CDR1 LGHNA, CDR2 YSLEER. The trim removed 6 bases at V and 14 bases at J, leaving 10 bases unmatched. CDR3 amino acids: CASRTDRGRVFF. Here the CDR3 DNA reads TGCGCCAGCAGGACGGACAGGGGACGTGTGTTCTTT.

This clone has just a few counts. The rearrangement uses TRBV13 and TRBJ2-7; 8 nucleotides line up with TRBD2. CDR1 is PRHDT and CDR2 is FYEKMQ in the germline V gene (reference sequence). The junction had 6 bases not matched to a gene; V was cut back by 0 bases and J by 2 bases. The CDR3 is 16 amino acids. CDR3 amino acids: CASSLGTGGAPYEQYF. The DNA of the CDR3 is TGTGCCAGCAGCTTAGGTACGGGGGGGGCCCCCTACGAGCAGTACTTC.

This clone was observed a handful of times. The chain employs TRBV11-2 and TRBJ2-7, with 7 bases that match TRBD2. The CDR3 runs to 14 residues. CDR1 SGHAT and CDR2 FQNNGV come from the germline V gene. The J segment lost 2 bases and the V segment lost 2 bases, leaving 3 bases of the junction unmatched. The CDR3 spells CASSLSGVTYEQYF. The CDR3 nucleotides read TGTGCCAGCAGCTTAAGCGGGGTCACCTACGAGCAGTACTTC.

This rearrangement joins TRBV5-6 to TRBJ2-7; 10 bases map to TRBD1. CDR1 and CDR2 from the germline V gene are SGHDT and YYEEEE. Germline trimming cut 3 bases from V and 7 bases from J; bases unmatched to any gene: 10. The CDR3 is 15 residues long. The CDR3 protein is CASSSPGQGRGEQYF. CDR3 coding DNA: TGTGCCAGCAGCTCACCGGGACAGGGGCGTGGGGAGCAGTACTTC.

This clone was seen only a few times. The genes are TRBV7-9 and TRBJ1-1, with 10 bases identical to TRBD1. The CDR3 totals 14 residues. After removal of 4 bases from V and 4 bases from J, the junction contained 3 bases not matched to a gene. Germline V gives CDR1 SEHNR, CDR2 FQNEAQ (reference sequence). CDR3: CASSSRTGGTEAFF. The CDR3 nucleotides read TGTGCCAGCAGCTCGCGGACAGGGGGCACTGAAGCTTTCTTT.